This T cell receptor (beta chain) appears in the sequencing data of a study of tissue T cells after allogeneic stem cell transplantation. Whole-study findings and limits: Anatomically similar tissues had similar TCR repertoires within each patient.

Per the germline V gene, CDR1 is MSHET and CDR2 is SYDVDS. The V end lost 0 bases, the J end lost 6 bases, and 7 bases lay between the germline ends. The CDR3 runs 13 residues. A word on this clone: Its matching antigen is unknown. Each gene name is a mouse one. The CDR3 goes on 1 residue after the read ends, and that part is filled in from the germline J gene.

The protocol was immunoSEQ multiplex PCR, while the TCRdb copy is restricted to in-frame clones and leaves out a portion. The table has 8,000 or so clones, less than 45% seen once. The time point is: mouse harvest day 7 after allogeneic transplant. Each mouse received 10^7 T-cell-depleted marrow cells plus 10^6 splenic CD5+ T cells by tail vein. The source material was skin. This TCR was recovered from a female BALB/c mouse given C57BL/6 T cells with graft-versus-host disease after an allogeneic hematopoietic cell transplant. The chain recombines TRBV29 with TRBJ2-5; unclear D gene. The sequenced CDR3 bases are TGTGCTAGCAGTTTATCGGGAAGGGACACCCAGTAC. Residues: CASSLSGRDTQY. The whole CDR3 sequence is CASSLSGRDTQYF.